This is a list of T cell receptor beta chains from one sample in a study of early stage breast cancer tumors. Sequencing was performed with immunoSEQ multiplex PCR; in TCRdb, only in-frame clones are kept and a portion is missing. The repertoire holds roughly 53,000 clones, 75% to 95% seen once, with about 5% in the top ten. Sequencing used blood. These receptors all stem from an older person with breast cancer. The CDR3 runs from the conserved cysteine through the conserved F or W.

V gene	J gene	CDR3 protein
TRBV11-2	TRBJ1-1	CASSRSMNTEAFF
TRBV10-3	TRBJ1-2	CAIQKDSTNYGYTF
TRBV19	TRBJ1-1	CASSIDQASTEAFF
TRBV20-1	TRBJ2-5	CSAAARETQYF
TRBV21-1	TRBJ2-7	CASSKVHPYEQYF
TRBV11-2	TRBJ1-2	CASSQNRYGYTF
TRBV19	TRBJ1-1	CASSITTGGHAEAFF
TRBV29-1	TRBJ1-4	CSVSPQGYEKLFF
TRBV13	TRBJ2-3	CASSSGTGGGTDTQYF
TRBV7-9	TRBJ2-3	CASSRSGTSTDTQYF
TRBV10-3	TRBJ2-3	CAISEPQIRTGGGTDTQYF
TRBV6-5	TRBJ2-5	CASTRNGETQYF
TRBV29-1	TRBJ2-5	CSVSSASGIQETQYF
TRBV27	TRBJ2-7	CASSLSQTGATYEQYF
TRBV5-1	TRBJ1-4	CASSPTATNEKLFF
TRBV28	TRBJ2-5	CASSFSSGGSRTQYF
TRBV11-2	TRBJ2-1	CASSFKPLTSGRSDEQFF
TRBV15	TRBJ1-4	CATSRDRGDNEKLFF
TRBV18	TRBJ2-1	CASSQIPTPTEQFF
TRBV5-1	TRBJ2-5	CASSQTSGVETQYF
TRBV11-2	TRBJ2-4	CASSLEGFTKNIQYF
TRBV11-3	TRBJ2-7	CASSLAGGMSEQYF
TRBV7-3	TRBJ2-6	CASSSQGLSSGANVLTF
TRBV7-6	TRBJ2-7	CASSFSGEGYEQYF
TRBV9	TRBJ1-2	CASSVLSQGFYGYTF
TRBV7-3	TRBJ2-6	CASSLTSSSGANVLTF
TRBV7-2	TRBJ1-1	CASSLAHESLNTEAFF
TRBV7-6	TRBJ2-5	CASSKIAGRETQYF
TRBV5-8	TRBJ1-1	CASSLAIYRDFTEAFF
TRBV9	TRBJ2-1	CASSVQAGSSYNEQFF
TRBV7-9	TRBJ1-4	CASSADRVNEKLFF
TRBV28	TRBJ2-5	CASSFWTSGRETQYF
TRBV9	TRBJ2-7	CASSVDGTGDGQYF
TRBV19	TRBJ2-7	CASGQGATYEQYF
TRBV4-1	TRBJ2-7	CASSQNTGRAAGGLDF
TRBV30	TRBJ2-5	CAWSVLEETQYF
TRBV28	TRBJ2-7	CASRLMESKLEQYF
TRBV30	TRBJ1-1	CAWSVGGLNTEAFF
TRBV29-1	TRBJ1-1	CSVEDRNRPTEAFF
TRBV12-1	TRBJ1-5	CASSPGGAQHF
TRBV11-2	TRBJ1-1	CASSLGGSNTEAFF
TRBV11-2	TRBJ1-2	CASSSGGVGGYTF
TRBV4-2	TRBJ1-2	CASSQVGFYGYTF
TRBV29-1	TRBJ2-7	CSVELGGAREQYF
TRBV5-8	TRBJ1-2	CASSRGQTYGGYTF
TRBV5-1	TRBJ2-3	CASSLAGGDGTDTQYF
TRBV6-1	TRBJ1-1	CASSEKGQGNTEAFF
TRBV5-6	TRBJ1-2	CASSLKMTGGNYGYTF
TRBV10-3	TRBJ1-1	CAISDSARNTEAFF
TRBV11-3	TRBJ2-4	CASSLPTDRGGKNIQYF
TRBV7-9	TRBJ2-3	CASTGLAGGTDTQYF